These 5 T cell receptor beta chains share one sample of origin, sequenced in a study of cytomegalovirus exposure and HLA in healthy donors. PCR used 60 Vbeta primers and 13 Jbeta primers. Repertoires were generated with immunoSEQ multiplex PCR, while TCRdb's copy carries only in-frame clones and drops some. The table has about 130,000 clones, about 73% seen once. Material: PBMCs. The source of these receptors is a woman aged 45-60 years in good health and CMV-seropositive.

A single count supports this clone. The chain joins TRBV4-2 to TRBJ1-6; D is perhaps TRBD1 (5 bases). The CDR3 extends over 17 amino acids. Germline CDR1 LGHNA, CDR2 YNFKEQ. The V end was cut by 0 bases, the J end by 1 base, with 10 bases between. The CDR3, as DNA: TGTGCCAGCAGCCAAGATTTGGGGACTTCCTATAATTCACCCCTCCACTTT. It is translated as CASSQDLGTSYNSPLHF.

This chain joins TRBV5-1 and TRBJ1-6, with a weak D call TRBD1 (5 bases). The CDR3 loop spans 15 amino acids. V lost 1 base to trimming and J lost 2 bases, with 7 bases between them. Germline assignment: CDR1 SGHRS and CDR2 YFSETQ. The CDR3 DNA reads as TGCGCCAGCAGCTTGAAGGGGACCTATAATTCACCCCTCCACTTT. It yields the protein CASSLKGTYNSPLHF.

This clone has only a few counts. The chain links TRBV9 to TRBJ1-2; D is undetermined. Trimming removed 2 bases at V and 5 bases at J, with 10 bases between. Germline CDR1 is SGDLS and CDR2 is YYNGEE. This CDR3 comprises 13 residues. The CDR3 region has the DNA TGTGCCAGCAGCGTTGACGGGTTATATGGCTACACCTTC. Encoded protein: CASSVDGLYGYTF.

The rearrangement joins TRBV5-1 to TRBJ2-3; possibly TRBD1 for D (7 bases). The CDR3 consists of 14 residues. V lost 2 bases and J 3 bases, leaving 10 bases between the germline ends. Germline values: CDR1 SGHRS, CDR2 YFSETQ. This CDR3 is CASSFQGGTDTQYF. Here the CDR3 DNA reads TGCGCCAGCAGCTTCCAGGGGGGTACAGATACGCAGTATTTT.

The chain uses TRBV7-2 and TRBJ2-5; maybe TRBD2 (5 bases). This CDR3 contains 14 residues. V dropped 6 bases and J dropped 3 bases, with 14 bases sitting between them. Germline V CDR1 and CDR2: SGHTA, FQGNSA. The CDR3 spells CASRSGLAKETQYF. The CDR3 DNA is TGTGCCAGCAGAAGCGGACTCGCGAAAGAGACCCAGTACTTC.